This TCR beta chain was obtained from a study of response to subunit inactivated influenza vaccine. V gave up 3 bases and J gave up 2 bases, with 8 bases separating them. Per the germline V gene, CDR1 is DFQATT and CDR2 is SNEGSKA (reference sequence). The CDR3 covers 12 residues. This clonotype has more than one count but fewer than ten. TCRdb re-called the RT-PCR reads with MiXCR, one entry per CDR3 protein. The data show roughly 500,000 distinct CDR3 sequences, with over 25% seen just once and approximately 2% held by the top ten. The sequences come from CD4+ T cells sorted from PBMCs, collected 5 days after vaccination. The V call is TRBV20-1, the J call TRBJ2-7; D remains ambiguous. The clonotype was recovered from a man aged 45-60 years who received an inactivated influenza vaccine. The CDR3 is CSARDAPYEQYF. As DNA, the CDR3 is TGCAGTGCTAGGGACGCTCCCTACGAGCAGTACTTC.